This TCR beta chain was captured in a study of blood T cell repertoires in COVID-19. Study overall: Both acute and convalescent COVID-19 samples were obtained from the United States, Italy and Spain. T cells, B-cell-depleted T cells, or PBMCs provided the cDNA or gDNA that served as material.

The repertoire was sequenced with immunoSEQ multiplex PCR; TCRdb's copy has only in-frame clones and lacks some. Of under 150,000 clones in the sample, approximately 86% were seen once. Trimming cost V 8 bases and J 6 bases, with 16 bases left between them. The CDR3 totals 13 residues. This clone was recorded only once. This study enrolled people aged about 18 to 100 from about two dozen US geographic areas. Two consecutive negative NP/OP PCR tests, clearance, or resolved symptoms defined Cohort 3 recovery. Sequencing was carried out using PBMCs or T cells enriched from blood (not recorded which). This TCR derives from a woman aged 40 to 50 who had recovered from COVID-19. The genes are TRBV12-3 or TRBV12-4 and TRBJ1-1; D possibly corresponds to TRBD1 (6 bases). CDR3 protein: CASGSRGRPEAFF. CDR3 sequence (DNA): TGTGCCAGCGGATCCAGGGGCCGCCCTGAAGCTTTCTTT.